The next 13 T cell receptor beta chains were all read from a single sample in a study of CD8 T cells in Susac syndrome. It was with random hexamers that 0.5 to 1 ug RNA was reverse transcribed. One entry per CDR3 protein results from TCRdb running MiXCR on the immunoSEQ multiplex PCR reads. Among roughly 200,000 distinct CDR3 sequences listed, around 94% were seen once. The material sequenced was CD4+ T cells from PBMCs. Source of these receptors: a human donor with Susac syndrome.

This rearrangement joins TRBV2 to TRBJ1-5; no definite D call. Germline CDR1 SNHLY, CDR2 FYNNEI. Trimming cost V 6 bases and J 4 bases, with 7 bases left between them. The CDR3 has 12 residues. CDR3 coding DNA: TGTGCCAGCAGCCGCCAGAATCAGCCCCAGCATTTT. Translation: CASSRQNQPQHF. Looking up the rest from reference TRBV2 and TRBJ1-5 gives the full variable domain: EPEVTQTPSHQVTQMGQEVILRCVPISNHLYFYWYRQILGQKVEFLVSFYNNEISEKSEIFDDQFSVERPDGSNFTLKIRSTKLEDSAMYFCASSRQNQPQHFGDGTRLSIL.

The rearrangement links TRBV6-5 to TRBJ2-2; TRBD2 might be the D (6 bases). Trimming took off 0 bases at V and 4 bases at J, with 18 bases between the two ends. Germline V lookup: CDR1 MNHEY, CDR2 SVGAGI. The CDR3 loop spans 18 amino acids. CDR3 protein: CASSYSKSLRGTTGELFF. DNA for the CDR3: TGTGCCAGCAGTTACTCGAAGTCTCTCCGGGGGACCACCGGGGAGCTGTTTTTT.

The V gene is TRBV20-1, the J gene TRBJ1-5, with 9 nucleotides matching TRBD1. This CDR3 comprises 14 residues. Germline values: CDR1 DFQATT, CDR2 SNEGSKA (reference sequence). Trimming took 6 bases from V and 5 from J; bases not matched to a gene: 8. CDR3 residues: CSALDRGIYQPQHF. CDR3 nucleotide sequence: TGCAGTGCCTTAGACAGGGGGATATATCAGCCCCAGCATTTT.

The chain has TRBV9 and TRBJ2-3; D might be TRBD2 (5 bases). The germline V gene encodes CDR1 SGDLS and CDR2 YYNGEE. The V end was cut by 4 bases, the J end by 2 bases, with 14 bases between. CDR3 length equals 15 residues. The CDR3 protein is CASSLNGLHTDTQYF. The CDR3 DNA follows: TGTGCCAGCAGCTTGAACGGACTGCACACAGATACGCAGTATTTT. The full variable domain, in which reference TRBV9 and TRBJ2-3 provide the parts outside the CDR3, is DSGVTQTPKHLITATGQRVTLRCSPRSGDLSVYWYQQSLDQGLQFLIQYYNGEERAKGNILERFSAQQFPDLHSELNLSSLELGDSALYFCASSLNGLHTDTQYFGPGTRLTVL.

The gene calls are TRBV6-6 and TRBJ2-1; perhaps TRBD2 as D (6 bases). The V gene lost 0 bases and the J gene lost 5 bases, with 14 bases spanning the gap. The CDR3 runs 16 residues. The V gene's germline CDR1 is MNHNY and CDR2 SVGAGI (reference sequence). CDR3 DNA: TGTGCCAGCAGTTACTCCGGGGGTGCAAGGGACAATGAGCAGTTCTTC. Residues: CASSYSGGARDNEQFF.

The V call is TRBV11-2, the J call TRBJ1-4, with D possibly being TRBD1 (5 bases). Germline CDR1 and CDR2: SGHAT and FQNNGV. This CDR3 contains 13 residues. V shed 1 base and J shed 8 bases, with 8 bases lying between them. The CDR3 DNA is TGTGCCAGCAGCTTAGCATGGGACGAAAAACTGTTTTTT. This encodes CASSLAWDEKLFF.

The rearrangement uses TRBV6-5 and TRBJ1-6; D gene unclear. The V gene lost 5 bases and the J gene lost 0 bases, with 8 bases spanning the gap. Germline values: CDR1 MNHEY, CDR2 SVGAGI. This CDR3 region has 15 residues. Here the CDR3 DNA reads TGTGCCAGCAGTGCTATGAGCTCCTATAATTCACCCCTCCACTTT. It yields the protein CASSAMSSYNSPLHF.

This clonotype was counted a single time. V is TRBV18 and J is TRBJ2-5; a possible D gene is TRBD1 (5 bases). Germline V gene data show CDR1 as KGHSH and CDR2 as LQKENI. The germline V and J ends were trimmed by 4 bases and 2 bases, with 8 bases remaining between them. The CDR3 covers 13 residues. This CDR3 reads CASSRQNQETQYF. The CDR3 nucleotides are TGTGCCAGCTCACGACAGAATCAAGAGACCCAGTACTTC. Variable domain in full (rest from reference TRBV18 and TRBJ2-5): NAGVMQNPRHLVRRRGQEARLRCSPMKGHSHVYWYRQLPEEGLKFMVYLQKENIIDESGMPKERFSAEFPKEGPSILRIQQVVRGDSAAYFCASSRQNQETQYFGPGTRLLVL.

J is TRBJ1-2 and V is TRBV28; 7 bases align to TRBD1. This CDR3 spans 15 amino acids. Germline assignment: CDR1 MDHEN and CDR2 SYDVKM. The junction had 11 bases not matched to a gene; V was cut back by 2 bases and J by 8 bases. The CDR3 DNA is TGTGCCAGCAGTTTACCGACAGGGACCTTCGGAGGCTACACCTTC. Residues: CASSLPTGTFGGYTF.

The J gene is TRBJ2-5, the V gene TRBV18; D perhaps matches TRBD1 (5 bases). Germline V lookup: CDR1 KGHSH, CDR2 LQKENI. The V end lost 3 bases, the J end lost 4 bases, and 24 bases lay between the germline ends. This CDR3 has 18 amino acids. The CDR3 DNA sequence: TGTGCCAGCTCACCTCCCCCCCCGACAGTTCAAGTAAGAGAGACCCAGTACTTC. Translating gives CASSPPPPTVQVRETQYF.

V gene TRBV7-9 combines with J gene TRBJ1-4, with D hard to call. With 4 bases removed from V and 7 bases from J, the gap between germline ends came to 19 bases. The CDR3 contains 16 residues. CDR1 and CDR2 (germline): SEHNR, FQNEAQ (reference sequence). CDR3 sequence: CASSSYKAALIEKLFF. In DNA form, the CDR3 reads TGTGCCAGCAGCTCGTACAAAGCGGCCCTAATTGAAAAACTGTTTTTT.

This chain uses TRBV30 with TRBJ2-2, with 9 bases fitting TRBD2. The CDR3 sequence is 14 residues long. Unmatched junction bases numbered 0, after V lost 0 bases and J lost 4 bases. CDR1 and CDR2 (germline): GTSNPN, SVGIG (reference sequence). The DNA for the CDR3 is TGTGCCTGGAGTGTGACTAGCGGCACCGGGGAGCTGTTTTTT. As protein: CAWSVTSGTGELFF.

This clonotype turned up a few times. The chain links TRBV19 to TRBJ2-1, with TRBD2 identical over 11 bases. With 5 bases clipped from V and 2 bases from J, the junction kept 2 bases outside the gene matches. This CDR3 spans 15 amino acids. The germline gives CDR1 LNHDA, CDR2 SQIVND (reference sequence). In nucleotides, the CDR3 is TGTGCCAGTAGTCCACTAGCGGGAGCCTACAATGAGCAGTTCTTC. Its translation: CASSPLAGAYNEQFF.